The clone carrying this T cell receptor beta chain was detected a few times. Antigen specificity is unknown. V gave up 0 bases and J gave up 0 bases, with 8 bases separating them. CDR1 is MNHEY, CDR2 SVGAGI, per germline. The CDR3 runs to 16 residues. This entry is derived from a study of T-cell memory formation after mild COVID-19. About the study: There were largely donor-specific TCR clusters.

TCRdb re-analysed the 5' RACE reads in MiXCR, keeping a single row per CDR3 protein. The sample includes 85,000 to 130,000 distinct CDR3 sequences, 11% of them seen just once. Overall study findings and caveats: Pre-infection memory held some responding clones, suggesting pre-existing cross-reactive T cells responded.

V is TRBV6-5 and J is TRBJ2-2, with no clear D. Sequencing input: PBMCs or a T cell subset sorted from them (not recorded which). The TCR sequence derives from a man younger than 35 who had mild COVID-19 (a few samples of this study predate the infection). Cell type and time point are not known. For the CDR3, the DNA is TGTGCCAGCAGTTACTCGGTTTCCCCGAACACCGGGGAGCTGTTTTTT. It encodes CASSYSVSPNTGELFF.